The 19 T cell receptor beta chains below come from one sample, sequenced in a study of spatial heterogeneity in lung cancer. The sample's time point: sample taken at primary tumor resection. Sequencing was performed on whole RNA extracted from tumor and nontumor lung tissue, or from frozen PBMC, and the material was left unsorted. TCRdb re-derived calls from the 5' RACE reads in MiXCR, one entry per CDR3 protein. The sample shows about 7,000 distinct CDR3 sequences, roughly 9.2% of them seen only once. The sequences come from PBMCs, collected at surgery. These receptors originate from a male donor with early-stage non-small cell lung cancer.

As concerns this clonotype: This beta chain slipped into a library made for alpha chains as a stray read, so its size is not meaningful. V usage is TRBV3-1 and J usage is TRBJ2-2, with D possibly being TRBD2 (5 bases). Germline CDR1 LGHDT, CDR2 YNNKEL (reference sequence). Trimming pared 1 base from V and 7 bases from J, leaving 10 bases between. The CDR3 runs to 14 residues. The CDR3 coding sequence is TGTGCCAGCAGCCAAGCTCCGGGGAACGGGGAGCTGTTTTTT. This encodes CASSQAPGNGELFF.

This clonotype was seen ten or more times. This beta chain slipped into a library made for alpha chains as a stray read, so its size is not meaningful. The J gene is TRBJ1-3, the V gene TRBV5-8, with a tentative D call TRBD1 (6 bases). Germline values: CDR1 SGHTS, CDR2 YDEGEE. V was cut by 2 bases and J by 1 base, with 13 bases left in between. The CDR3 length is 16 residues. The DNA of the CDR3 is TGTGCCAGCAGCTTTAGCCAGGGACAATCTGGAAACACCATATATTTT. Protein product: CASSFSQGQSGNTIYF.

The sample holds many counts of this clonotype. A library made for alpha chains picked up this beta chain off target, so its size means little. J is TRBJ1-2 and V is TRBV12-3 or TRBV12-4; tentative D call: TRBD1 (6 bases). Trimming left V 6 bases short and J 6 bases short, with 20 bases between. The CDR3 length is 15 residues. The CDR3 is CASSPRPRTANGYTF. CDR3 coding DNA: TGTGCCAGCAGCCCCAGGCCCCGGACAGCCAATGGCTACACCTTC.

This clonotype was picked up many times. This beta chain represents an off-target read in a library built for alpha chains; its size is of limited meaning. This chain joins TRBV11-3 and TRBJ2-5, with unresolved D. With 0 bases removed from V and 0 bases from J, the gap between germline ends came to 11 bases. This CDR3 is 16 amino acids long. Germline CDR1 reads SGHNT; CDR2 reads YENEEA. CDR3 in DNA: TGTGCCAGCAGCTTAGATGTCCCGGAGCACCAAGAGACCCAGTACTTC. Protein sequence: CASSLDVPEHQETQYF.

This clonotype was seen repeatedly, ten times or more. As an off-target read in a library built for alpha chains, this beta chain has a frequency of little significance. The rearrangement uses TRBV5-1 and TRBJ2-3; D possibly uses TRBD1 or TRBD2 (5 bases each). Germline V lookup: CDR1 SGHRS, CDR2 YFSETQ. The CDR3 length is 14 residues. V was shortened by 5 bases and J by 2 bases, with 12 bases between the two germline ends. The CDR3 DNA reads TGCGCCAGCAGTGAGGGGCTCAACACAGATACGCAGTATTTT. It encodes CASSEGLNTDTQYF.

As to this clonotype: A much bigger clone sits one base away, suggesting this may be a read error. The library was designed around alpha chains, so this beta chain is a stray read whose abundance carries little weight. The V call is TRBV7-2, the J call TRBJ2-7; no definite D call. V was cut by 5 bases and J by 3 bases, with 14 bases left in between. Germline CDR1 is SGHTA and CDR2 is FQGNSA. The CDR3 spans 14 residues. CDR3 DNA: TGTGCCAGCAGCCCGACGCGGCTGATCTACGAGCAGTACTTC. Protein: CASSPTRLIYEQYF.

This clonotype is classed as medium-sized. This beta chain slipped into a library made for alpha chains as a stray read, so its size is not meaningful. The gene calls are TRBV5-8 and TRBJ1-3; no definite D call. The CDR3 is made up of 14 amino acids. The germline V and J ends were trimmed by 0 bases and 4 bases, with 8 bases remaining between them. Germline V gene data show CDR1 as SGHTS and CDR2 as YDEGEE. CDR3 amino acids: CASSLVGMGNTIYF. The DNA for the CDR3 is TGTGCCAGCAGCTTGGTCGGGATGGGAAACACCATATATTTT.

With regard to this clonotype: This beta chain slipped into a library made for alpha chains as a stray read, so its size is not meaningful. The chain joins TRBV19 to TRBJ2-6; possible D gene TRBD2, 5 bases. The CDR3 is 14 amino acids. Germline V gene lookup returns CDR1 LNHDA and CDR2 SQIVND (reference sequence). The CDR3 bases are TGTGGGAGCGGCAAAGCCTCTGGGGCCAACGTCCTGACTTTC. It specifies CGSGKASGANVLTF. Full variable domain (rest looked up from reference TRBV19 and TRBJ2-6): DGGITQSPKYLFRKEGQNVTLSCEQNLNHDAMYWYRQDPGQGLRLIYYSQIVNDFQKGDIAEGYSVSREKKESFPLTVTSAQKNPTAFYLCGSGKASGANVLTFGAGSRLTVL.

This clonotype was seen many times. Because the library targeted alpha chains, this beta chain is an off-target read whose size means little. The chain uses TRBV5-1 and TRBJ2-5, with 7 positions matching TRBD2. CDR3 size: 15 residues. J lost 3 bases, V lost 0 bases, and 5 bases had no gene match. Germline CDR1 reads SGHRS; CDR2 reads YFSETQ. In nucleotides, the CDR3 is TGCGCCAGCAGCTTGGTGCTAGCGGACAAAGAGACCCAGTACTTC. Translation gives CASSLVLADKETQYF.

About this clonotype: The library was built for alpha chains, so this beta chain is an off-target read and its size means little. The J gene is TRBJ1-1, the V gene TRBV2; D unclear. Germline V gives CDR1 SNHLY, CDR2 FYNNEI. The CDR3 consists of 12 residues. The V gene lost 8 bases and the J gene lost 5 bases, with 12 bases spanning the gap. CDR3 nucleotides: TGTGCCAGCCGGCAGCGAGGGACTGAAGCTTTCTTT. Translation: CASRQRGTEAFF.

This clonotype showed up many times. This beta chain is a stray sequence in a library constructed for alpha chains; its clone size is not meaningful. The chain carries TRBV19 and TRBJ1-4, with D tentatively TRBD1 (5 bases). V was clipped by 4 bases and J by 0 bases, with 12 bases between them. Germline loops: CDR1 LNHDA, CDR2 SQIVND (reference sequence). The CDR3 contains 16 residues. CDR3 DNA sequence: TGTGCCAGTAGTAGGGGGACTTCACCAACTAATGAAAAACTGTTTTTT. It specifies CASSRGTSPTNEKLFF.

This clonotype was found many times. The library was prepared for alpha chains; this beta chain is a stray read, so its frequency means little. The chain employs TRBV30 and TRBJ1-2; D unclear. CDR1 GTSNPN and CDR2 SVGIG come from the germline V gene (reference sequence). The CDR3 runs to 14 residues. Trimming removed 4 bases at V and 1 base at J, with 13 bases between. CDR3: CAWKRPVNNYGYTF. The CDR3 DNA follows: TGTGCCTGGAAAAGGCCGGTAAATAACTATGGCTACACCTTC.

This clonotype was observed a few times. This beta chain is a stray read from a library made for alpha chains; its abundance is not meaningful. Here the CDR3 reads CASTPRGKMDAFF. CDR3 nucleotide sequence: TGTGCCAGCACCCCTCGGGGGAAAATGGATGCTTTCTTT. This chain joins TRBV12-3 or TRBV12-4 and TRBJ1-1; the D gene is possibly TRBD1 (5 bases). Between the trimmed V and J ends, which lost 7 bases and 11 bases, there was a span of 20 bases. The CDR3 consists of 13 residues.

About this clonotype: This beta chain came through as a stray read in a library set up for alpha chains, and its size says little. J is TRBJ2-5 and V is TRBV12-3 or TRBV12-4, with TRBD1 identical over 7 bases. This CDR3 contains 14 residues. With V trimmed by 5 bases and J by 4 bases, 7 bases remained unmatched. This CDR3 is CASSPKTGTETQYF. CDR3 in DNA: TGTGCCAGCAGTCCGAAGACAGGGACAGAGACCCAGTACTTC.

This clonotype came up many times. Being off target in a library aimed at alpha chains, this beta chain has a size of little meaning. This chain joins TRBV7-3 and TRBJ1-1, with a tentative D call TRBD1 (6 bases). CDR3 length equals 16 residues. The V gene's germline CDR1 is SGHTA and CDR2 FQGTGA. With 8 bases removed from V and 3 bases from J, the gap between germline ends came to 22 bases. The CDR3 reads CASAPGPGALDTEAFF. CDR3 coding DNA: TGTGCCAGCGCGCCGGGGCCGGGGGCGCTTGACACTGAAGCTTTCTTT.

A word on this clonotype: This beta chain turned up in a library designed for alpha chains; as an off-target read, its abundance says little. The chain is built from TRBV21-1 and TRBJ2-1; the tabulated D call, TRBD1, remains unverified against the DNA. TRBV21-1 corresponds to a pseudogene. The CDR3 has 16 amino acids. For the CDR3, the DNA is TGTGCCAGCAGCAAAGGCCCTATCCCGCGGCGGAGCGAGCAGTTCTTC. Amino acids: CASSKGPIPRRSEQFF.

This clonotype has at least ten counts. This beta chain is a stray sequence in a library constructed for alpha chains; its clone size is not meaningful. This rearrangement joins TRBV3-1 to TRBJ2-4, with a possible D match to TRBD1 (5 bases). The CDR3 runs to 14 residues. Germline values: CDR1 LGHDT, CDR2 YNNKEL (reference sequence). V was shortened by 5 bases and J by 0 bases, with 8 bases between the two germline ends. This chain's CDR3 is CASSNRLAKNIQYF. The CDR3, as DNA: TGTGCCAGCAGCAACAGGTTAGCCAAAAACATTCAGTACTTC.

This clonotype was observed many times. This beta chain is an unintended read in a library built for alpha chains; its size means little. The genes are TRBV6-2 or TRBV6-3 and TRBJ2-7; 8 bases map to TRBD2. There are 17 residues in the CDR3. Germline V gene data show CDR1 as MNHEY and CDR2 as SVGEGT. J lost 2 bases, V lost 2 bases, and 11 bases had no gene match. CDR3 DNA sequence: TGTGCCAGCAGTTACCCCCCGGGACTAGAATTTGCCTACGAGCAGTACTTC. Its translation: CASSYPPGLEFAYEQYF.

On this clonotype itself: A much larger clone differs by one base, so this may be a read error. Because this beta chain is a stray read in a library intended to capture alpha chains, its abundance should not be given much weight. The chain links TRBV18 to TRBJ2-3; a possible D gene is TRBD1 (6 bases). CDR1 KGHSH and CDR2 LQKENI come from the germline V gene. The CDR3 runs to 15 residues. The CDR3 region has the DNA TGTGCCAGCTCCCTTGGGGACACTCGCACAGATTCGCAGTATTTT. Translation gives CASSLGDTRTDSQYF.